A single sample gave rise to the 13 T cell receptor beta chains below, sequenced in a study of blood T cells in healthy people across ages. The authors ran a second PCR of about 6 to 11 cycles using a sample-barcoded 5' primer and a J-beta primer mix. TCRdb independently ran MiXCR on the 5' RACE reads; one entry per CDR3 protein. This sample has approximately 960,000 distinct CDR3 sequences; 29% occur once, and the top ten carry roughly 10%. The sample was also reused in another study, on T cells of mothers and their children.

Sequencing was done on a sample of blood. The receptors shown here come from a woman between 40 and 50 years old in good health.

Written as DNA, the CDR3 is TGTGCCAGCAGCTTAGGGGGTCGGGGGCCCCAAGAGACCCAGTACTTC. Its translation is CASSLGGRGPQETQYF. The rearrangement uses TRBV7-2 and TRBJ2-5; D could derive from TRBD1 or TRBD2 (6 bases each). This CDR3 spans 16 amino acids. Germline CDR1 reads SGHTA; CDR2 reads FQGNSA. V was cut by 1 base and J by 1 base, with 13 bases left in between.

This clonotype was seen ten or more times. The chain uses TRBV27 and TRBJ2-7; 11 bases are a match to TRBD1. The germline V gene encodes CDR1 MNHEY and CDR2 SMNVEV (reference sequence). This CDR3 is built from 15 residues. Trimming removed 4 bases from V and 5 bases from J; junction bases left unmatched: 7. This CDR3 is CASSSPGQGENEQYF. CDR3 sequence (DNA): TGTGCCAGCAGTTCCCCGGGACAGGGGGAAAACGAGCAGTACTTC.

The chain carries TRBV6-4 and TRBJ1-1; a weak D match, TRBD1 (5 bases). Between the trimmed V and J ends, which lost 6 bases and 2 bases, there was a span of 16 bases. The CDR3 contains 15 residues. The germline gives CDR1 MRHNA, CDR2 SNTAGT. CDR3 bases: TGTGCCAGCAGCGTCAAGTTCGGGGGAAACACTGAAGCTTTCTTT. The encoded protein is CASSVKFGGNTEAFF.

The J gene is TRBJ2-2, the V gene TRBV7-9; D is perhaps TRBD1 (6 bases). CDR3 length: 14 residues. The V end lost 10 bases, the J end lost 0 bases, and 12 bases lay between the germline ends. Germline V gene data show CDR1 as SEHNR and CDR2 as FQNEAQ (reference sequence). CDR3 region: CAITTGSNTGELFF. In DNA, the CDR3 is TGTGCCATCACGACAGGCTCGAACACCGGGGAGCTGTTTTTT.

The chain employs TRBV20-1 and TRBJ1-2; D perhaps matches TRBD1 (6 bases). The CDR3 consists of 14 residues. The V gene's germline CDR1 is DFQATT and CDR2 SNEGSKA (reference sequence). V was pared by 3 bases and J by 2 bases, with 13 bases between. This CDR3 is CSARPSDRNYGYTF. The CDR3 coding sequence is TGCAGTGCTAGGCCTTCGGACAGAAACTATGGCTACACCTTC.

Written as DNA, the CDR3 is TGTGCCAGCAGGCGAAAACAGGGGGCGAGGGATCAGCCCCAGCATTTT. Translated: CASRRKQGARDQPQHF. This chain connects TRBV27 to TRBJ1-5, with TRBD1 matching 9 bases. Losses at the gene ends were 6 bases for V and 5 bases for J; bases not matched to a gene: 11. This CDR3 spans 16 amino acids. Germline V gene lookup returns CDR1 MNHEY and CDR2 SMNVEV (reference sequence).

This clonotype has at least ten counts. This chain joins TRBV12-3 or TRBV12-4 and TRBJ2-7; TRBD2 matches 7 bases. V lost 3 bases, J lost 4 bases, and 6 bases stayed unmatched. The CDR3 spans 14 residues. CDR3 sequence: CASSFREGSYEQYF. CDR3 nucleotides: TGTGCCAGCAGTTTTAGGGAGGGTTCGTACGAGCAGTACTTC.

V gene TRBV7-2 combines with J gene TRBJ1-2; D perhaps matches TRBD1 (6 bases). Germline-derived CDR1 and CDR2 are SGHTA and FQGNSA. V was cut by 5 bases and J by 4 bases, with 17 bases left in between. The length of the CDR3 is 15 residues. CDR3 region: CASSQDLGASYGYTF. CDR3 nucleotide sequence: TGTGCCAGCAGCCAAGATTTGGGGGCGAGCTATGGCTACACCTTC.

Only a few counts were recorded for this clonotype. The V call is TRBV20-1, the J call TRBJ1-2, with D possibly being TRBD1 (5 bases). Germline V CDR1 and CDR2: DFQATT, SNEGSKA (reference sequence). Trimming pared 0 bases from V and 4 bases from J, leaving 12 bases between. The CDR3 is made up of 14 amino acids. CDR3 bases: TGCAGTGCTAGAGATAACGCCGGGGCCTATGGCTACACCTTC. Its translation is CSARDNAGAYGYTF.

This clonotype was counted many times. The chain employs TRBV6-6 and TRBJ2-5, with 7 positions matching TRBD2. Germline V lookup: CDR1 MNHNY, CDR2 SVGAGI (reference sequence). This CDR3 comprises 13 residues. Trimming removed 2 bases from V and 7 bases from J; junction bases left unmatched: 4. The CDR3 protein is CASSYGGERTQYF. DNA for the CDR3: TGTGCCAGCAGTTACGGGGGGGAGCGGACCCAGTACTTC.

This clonotype was counted only a few times. This rearrangement joins TRBV7-2 to TRBJ2-5; no firm D call. Germline CDR1 reads SGHTA; CDR2 reads FQGNSA. The V end was cut by 0 bases, the J end by 4 bases, with 12 bases between. The CDR3 runs 15 residues. The CDR3 coding sequence is TGTGCCAGCAGCTTAGCTAATCAGTACCGAGAGACCCAGTACTTC. As protein: CASSLANQYRETQYF.

The V call is TRBV6-5, the J call TRBJ2-1; D remains unclear. V was trimmed by 6 bases and J by 9 bases, leaving 12 bases between them. CDR3 size: 12 residues. CDR1 MNHEY and CDR2 SVGAGI come from the germline V gene. The CDR3 loop reads CASRESAREQFF. The CDR3 DNA sequence: TGTGCCAGCAGGGAGTCAGCGCGTGAGCAGTTCTTC.

V gene TRBV5-6 combines with J gene TRBJ2-6; D remains ambiguous. CDR3 size: 19 residues. Between the trimmed V and J ends, which lost 1 base and 0 bases, there was a span of 17 bases. Germline-derived CDR1 and CDR2 are SGHDT and YYEEEE. CDR3 coding DNA: TGTGCCAGCAGCTTGTTTGATGGTCAAAGGAACTCTGGGGCCAACGTCCTGACTTTC. This gives the protein CASSLFDGQRNSGANVLTF.